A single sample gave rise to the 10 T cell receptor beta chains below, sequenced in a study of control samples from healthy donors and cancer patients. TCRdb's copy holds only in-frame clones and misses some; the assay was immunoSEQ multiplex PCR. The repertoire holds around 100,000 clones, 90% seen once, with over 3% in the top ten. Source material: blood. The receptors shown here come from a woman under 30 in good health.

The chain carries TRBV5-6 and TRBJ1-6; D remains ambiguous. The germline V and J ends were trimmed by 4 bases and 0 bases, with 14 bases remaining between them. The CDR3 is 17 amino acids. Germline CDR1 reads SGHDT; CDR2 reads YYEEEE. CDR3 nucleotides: TGTGCCAGCAGCCCGCCCCGAGGTAGCTCCTATAATTCACCCCTCCACTTT. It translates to CASSPPRGSSYNSPLHF.

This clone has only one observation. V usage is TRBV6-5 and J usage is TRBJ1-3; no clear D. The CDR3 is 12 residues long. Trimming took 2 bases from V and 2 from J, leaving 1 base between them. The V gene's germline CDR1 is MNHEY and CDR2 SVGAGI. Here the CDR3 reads CASSYPGNTIYF. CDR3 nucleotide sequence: TGTGCCAGCAGTTACCCTGGAAACACCATATATTTT.

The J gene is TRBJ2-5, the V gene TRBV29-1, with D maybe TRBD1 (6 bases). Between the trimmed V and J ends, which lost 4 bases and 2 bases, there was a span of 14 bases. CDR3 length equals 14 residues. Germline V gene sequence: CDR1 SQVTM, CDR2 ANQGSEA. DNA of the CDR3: TGCAGCGTTGTAATCTGGACAGAACAAGAGACCCAGTACTTC. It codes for CSVVIWTEQETQYF.

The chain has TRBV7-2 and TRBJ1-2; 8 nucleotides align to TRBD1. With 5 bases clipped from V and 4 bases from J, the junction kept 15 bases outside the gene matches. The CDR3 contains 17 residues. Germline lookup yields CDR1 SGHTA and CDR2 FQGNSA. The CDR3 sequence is CASSIIGAGGGIYGYTF. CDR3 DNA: TGTGCCAGCAGCATTATCGGAGCAGGGGGCGGTATCTATGGCTACACCTTC.

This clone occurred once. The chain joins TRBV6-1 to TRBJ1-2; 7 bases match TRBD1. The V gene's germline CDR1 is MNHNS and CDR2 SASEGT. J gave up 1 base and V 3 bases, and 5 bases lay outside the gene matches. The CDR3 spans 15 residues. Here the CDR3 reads CASSDGTAVNYGYTF. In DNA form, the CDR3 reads TGTGCCAGCAGTGATGGGACAGCTGTTAACTATGGCTACACCTTC.

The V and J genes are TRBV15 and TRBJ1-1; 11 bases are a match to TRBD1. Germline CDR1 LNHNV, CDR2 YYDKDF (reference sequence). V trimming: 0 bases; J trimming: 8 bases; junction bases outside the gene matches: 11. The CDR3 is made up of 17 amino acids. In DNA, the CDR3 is TGTGCCACCAGCAGAGATCTGGGCGTCGGACAGGGGGCAGAAGCTTTCTTT. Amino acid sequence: CATSRDLGVGQGAEAFF.

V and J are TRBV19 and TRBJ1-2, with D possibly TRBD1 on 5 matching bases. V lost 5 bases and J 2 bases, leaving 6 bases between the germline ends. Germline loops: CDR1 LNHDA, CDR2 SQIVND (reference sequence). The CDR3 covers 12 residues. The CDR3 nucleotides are TGTGCCAGTAGTCGGGACAACTATGGCTACACCTTC. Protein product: CASSRDNYGYTF.

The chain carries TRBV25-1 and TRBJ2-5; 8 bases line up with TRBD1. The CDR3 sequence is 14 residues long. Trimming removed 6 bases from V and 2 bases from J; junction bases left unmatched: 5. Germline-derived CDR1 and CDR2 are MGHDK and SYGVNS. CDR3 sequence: CASREDRGQETQYF. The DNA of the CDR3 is TGTGCCAGCAGAGAAGACAGGGGTCAAGAGACCCAGTACTTC.

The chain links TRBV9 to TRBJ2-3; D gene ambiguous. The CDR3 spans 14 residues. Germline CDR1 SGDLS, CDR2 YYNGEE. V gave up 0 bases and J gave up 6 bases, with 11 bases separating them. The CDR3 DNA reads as TGTGCCAGCAGCGTAGAAACTGCCTCCGATACGCAGTATTTT. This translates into CASSVETASDTQYF.

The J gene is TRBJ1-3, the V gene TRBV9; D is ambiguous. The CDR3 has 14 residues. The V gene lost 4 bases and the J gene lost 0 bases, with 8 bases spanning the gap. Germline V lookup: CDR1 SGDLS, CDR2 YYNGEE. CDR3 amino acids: CASSLTNSGNTIYF. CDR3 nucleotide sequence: TGTGCCAGCAGCCTGACCAACTCTGGAAACACCATATATTTT.